What follows is one TCR beta chain and its context. The data were taken from a study of cytotoxic CD8 clonotypes in ibrutinib-treated CLL. Study at large: Median treatment time before response sampling was around twelve months, range 6 to 36.

Profiled with immunoSEQ multiplex PCR; TCRdb holds only in-frame clones, not every one. The table records 19,000 or so clones, approximately 84% of them present only once. Germline-derived CDR1 and CDR2 are SGHTA and FQGTGA. This CDR3 is 14 amino acids long. The V and J ends lost 4 bases and 0 bases respectively, with 9 bases between them. The sequence was collected from a human donor with chronic lymphocytic leukemia. The sequences come from PBMCs, collected before ibrutinib treatment. V and J are TRBV7-3 and TRBJ1-1, with D perhaps matching TRBD1 (6 bases). CDR3 DNA sequence: TGTGCCAGCAGCTCGGACAGTATGAACACTGAAGCTTTCTTT. Translated, it gives CASSSDSMNTEAFF.